The rows below give T cell receptor beta chains drawn from one sample of a study of T-cell reconstitution after alpha-beta-depleted transplantation in children. Using its own MiXCR run on the PCR reads, TCRdb lists one record per CDR3 protein. The table records 640,000 or so distinct CDR3 sequences, roughly 15% of them present only once. The material was PBMCs from the stem cell graft donor, obtained from the stem cell graft. These receptors were obtained from a human donor who donated a stem cell graft to a child with acute myeloid leukemia. The CDR3 runs from the conserved cysteine through the conserved F or W. D genes are given only for firm matches. Size values are once, few and many counts, or a class for expanded clones, and some rows have none.

length: 14; D: TRBD1; size: many; J: TRBJ1-6; V: TRBV20-1; DNA: TGCAGTGCTACCCAAGGACAGGCGGCGTCACCCCTCCACTTT; CDR3: CSATQGQAASPLHF
length: 12; D: -; size: few; J: TRBJ1-1; V: TRBV28; DNA: TGTGCCAGCGGAGTAGTCAGCCTTGAAGCTTTCTTT; CDR3: CASGVVSLEAFF
length: 15; D: TRBD1; size: -; J: TRBJ2-2; V: TRBV5-1; DNA: TGCGCCAGCAGCTTGGGGACAGGTCCCGCCGGGGAGCTGTTTTTT; CDR3: CASSLGTGPAGELFF
length: 12; D: -; size: many; J: TRBJ2-1; V: TRBV29-1; DNA: TGCAGCGCCAGCCTCCAGGCATATGAGCAGTTCTTC; CDR3: CSASLQAYEQFF
length: 13; D: -; size: -; J: TRBJ2-7; V: TRBV30; DNA: TGTGCCTGGAGGTCCGGCGCTGGCTACGAGCAGTACTTC; CDR3: CAWRSGAGYEQYF
length: 13; D: -; size: many; J: TRBJ2-2; V: TRBV29-1; DNA: TGCAGCGCCGCGACAGCGAACACCGGGGAGCTGTTTTTT; CDR3: CSAATANTGELFF
length: 16; D: -; size: -; J: TRBJ2-2; V: TRBV12-3/TRBV12-4; DNA: TGTGCCAGCAGACCCCCGACAGCGGCGAACACCGGGGAGCTGTTTTTT; CDR3: CASRPPTAANTGELFF
length: 16; D: -; size: many; J: TRBJ1-3; V: TRBV7-8; DNA: TGTGCCAGCAGCCCCCCCGGGGTGAGCTCTGGAAACACCATATATTTT; CDR3: CASSPPGVSSGNTIYF
length: 15; D: -; size: -; J: TRBJ1-6; V: TRBV13; DNA: TGTGCCAGCAGCCTGAAGACTGGTCCCCGGTCACCCCTCCACTTT; CDR3: CASSLKTGPRSPLHF
length: 14; D: TRBD1; size: -; J: TRBJ1-2; V: TRBV20-1; DNA: TGCAGTGCTCCGGAGGTGAGGGGGCTTGGCGGCTACACCTTC; CDR3: CSAPEVRGLGGYTF
length: 18; D: -; size: -; J: TRBJ2-6; V: TRBV12-3/TRBV12-4; DNA: TGTGCCAGCAGGAATCCCGGGACCCCCGTTGCTGGGGCCAACGTCCTGACTTTC; CDR3: CASRNPGTPVAGANVLTF
length: 12; D: -; size: few; J: TRBJ2-1; V: TRBV12-3/TRBV12-4; DNA: TGTGCCAGCAGCACCAGTGGGAGTGAGCAGTTCTTC; CDR3: CASSTSGSEQFF
length: 14; D: -; size: many; J: TRBJ1-5; V: TRBV20-1; DNA: TGCAGTGCTAGCATTCGGGAATTCGGTCAGCCCCAGCATTTT; CDR3: CSASIREFGQPQHF
length: 15; D: -; size: few; J: TRBJ2-3; V: TRBV7-3; DNA: TGTGCCAGCAGCTCCCAAGGAGCCGTTGCAGATACGCAGTATTTT; CDR3: CASSSQGAVADTQYF
length: 14; D: TRBD1; size: -; J: TRBJ1-2; V: TRBV9; DNA: TGTGCCAGCAGCTCCCGGACAGGGAACCATGGCTACACCTTC; CDR3: CASSSRTGNHGYTF
length: 15; D: -; size: -; J: TRBJ1-2; V: TRBV20-1; DNA: TGCAGTGCTAGAGATCCCCATCGGGGGGCCCATGGCTACACCTTC; CDR3: CSARDPHRGAHGYTF